Presented here are 29 T cell receptor beta chains from one specimen sequenced in a study of identical twins. TCRdb processed the 5' RACE reads anew with MiXCR; each CDR3 protein has one entry. The sample yields under 500,000 distinct CDR3 sequences, over 11% seen once. This same sample was also part of a study on yellow fever vaccine responses in identical twins.

Sequences were obtained from CD4+ T cells sorted from blood. These receptor sequences come from a woman younger than 35 in good health.

The CDR3 reads CASSYRGGVEQFF. DNA for the CDR3: TGTGCCAGCAGTTACCGGGGTGGCGTTGAGCAGTTCTTC. The chain uses TRBV6-5 and TRBJ2-1, with D possibly TRBD2 on 5 matching bases. The ends were cut back, 2 bases at V and 9 bases at J, with 11 bases in the middle. This CDR3 is 13 amino acids long. CDR1 MNHEY and CDR2 SVGAGI come from the germline V gene.

At least ten counts were recorded for this clonotype. The rearrangement joins TRBV29-1 to TRBJ2-7, with TRBD2 matching 8 bases. The CDR3 has 12 amino acids. The germline V gene encodes CDR1 SQVTM and CDR2 ANQGSEA. V lost 4 bases to trimming and J lost 6 bases; unmatched junction nucleotides: 5. The CDR3 nucleotides read TGCAGCGTTGTAGTAGCGGGGAGCGAGCAGTACTTC. Translated, it gives CSVVVAGSEQYF.

The sample holds a few counts of this clonotype. The chain employs TRBV5-1 and TRBJ1-6; 7 nucleotides agree with TRBD1. The CDR3 runs to 15 residues. The J segment lost 4 bases and the V segment lost 3 bases, leaving 4 bases of the junction unmatched. Germline CDR1 SGHRS, CDR2 YFSETQ. CDR3 DNA sequence: TGCGCCAGCAGCTCCGGGACAGAGTATAATTCACCCCTCCACTTT. Its translation: CASSSGTEYNSPLHF.

This clonotype appeared a few times. The V gene is TRBV27, the J gene TRBJ2-7, with TRBD1 identical over 9 bases. The CDR3 is 15 residues long. Trimming removed 5 bases from V and 3 bases from J; junction bases left unmatched: 8. Germline-derived CDR1 and CDR2 are MNHEY and SMNVEV (reference sequence). For the CDR3, the DNA is TGTGCCAGCAGTAACAGGGGGCCCGGACACTACGAGCAGTACTTC. This sequence encodes CASSNRGPGHYEQYF.

The chain recombines TRBV27 with TRBJ2-3; TRBD2 matches at 12 bases. The CDR3 runs 16 residues. Germline CDR1 reads MNHEY; CDR2 reads SMNVEV (reference sequence). After removal of 5 bases from V and 3 bases from J, the junction contained 6 bases not matched to a gene. The CDR3 reads CASSAWTSGATDTQYF. The DNA of the CDR3 is TGTGCCAGCAGTGCCTGGACTAGCGGGGCGACAGATACGCAGTATTTT.

This clonotype has more than one count but fewer than ten. The V and J genes are TRBV7-9 and TRBJ2-3; TRBD2 matches 7 bases. Germline lookup yields CDR1 SEHNR and CDR2 FQNEAQ (reference sequence). The CDR3 covers 12 residues. CDR3 DNA sequence: TGTGGGGGGGGAGGGCCAACAGATACGCAGTATTTT. It is translated as CGGGGPTDTQYF.

This clonotype was seen a few times. V gene TRBV5-1 combines with J gene TRBJ1-5, with D perhaps TRBD1 (5 bases). V dropped 5 bases and J dropped 3 bases, with 9 bases sitting between them. Germline values: CDR1 SGHRS, CDR2 YFSETQ. This CDR3 has 13 amino acids. The CDR3 spells CASRKTDNQPQHF. In DNA form, the CDR3 reads TGCGCCAGCAGGAAGACAGACAATCAGCCCCAGCATTTT.

The V and J genes are TRBV7-2 and TRBJ2-5; TRBD2 agrees at 13 bases. This CDR3 has 15 residues. Germline V gene lookup returns CDR1 SGHTA and CDR2 FQGNSA. V lost 3 bases to trimming and J lost 3 bases; unmatched junction nucleotides: 1. The CDR3 nucleotides are TGTGCCAGCAGCTTGGGACTAGCGGGGAAAGAGACCCAGTACTTC. Its protein product is CASSLGLAGKETQYF.

This clonotype was observed a few times. This sequence joins TRBV12-3 or TRBV12-4 and TRBJ2-7; no clear D gene. The V gene lost 3 bases and the J gene lost 6 bases, with 12 bases spanning the gap. The CDR3 is 13 amino acids. This CDR3 reads CASSFKQEAEQYF. The DNA of the CDR3 is TGTGCCAGCAGTTTTAAGCAGGAAGCCGAGCAGTACTTC.

The table lists this clonotype with a few counts. This rearrangement joins TRBV13 to TRBJ2-5; D is unresolved. V gave up 2 bases and J gave up 1 base, with 8 bases separating them. Germline V gene lookup returns CDR1 PRHDT and CDR2 FYEKMQ (reference sequence). There are 14 residues in the CDR3. The CDR3 DNA follows: TGTGCCAGCAGCTTATACAAGATCCAAGAGACCCAGTACTTC. Translated, it gives CASSLYKIQETQYF.

In its sample, this clonotype was seen many times. Here the CDR3 reads CASSEYGSEQFF. The CDR3 DNA is TGTGCCAGCAGTGAATATGGTAGTGAGCAGTTCTTC. The rearrangement uses TRBV25-1 and TRBJ2-1, with unresolved D. The V gene's germline CDR1 is MGHDK and CDR2 SYGVNS. The CDR3 runs 12 residues. V lost 0 bases to trimming and J lost 9 bases, with 6 bases between them.

This clonotype was found a few times. The genes are TRBV27 and TRBJ2-1; 10 nucleotides line up with TRBD1. The germline CDR1 and CDR2 sequences are MNHEY and SMNVEV (reference sequence). The V gene end was trimmed by 2 bases and the J gene end by 2 bases; junction bases not matched to a gene: 6. This CDR3 is 17 amino acids long. Here the CDR3 reads CASSLRETGGTYNEQFF. In DNA form, the CDR3 reads TGTGCCAGCAGTTTACGCGAGACAGGGGGCACCTACAATGAGCAGTTCTTC.

This clonotype showed up just once. With a much larger clone just one base away, this may be a read error. The conserved phenylalanine or tryptophan normally closing the CDR3 is absent here, so this likely arose from a read error. The chain combines TRBV5-1 with TRBJ2-1; D is uncertain. Germline CDR1 is SGHRS and CDR2 is YFSETQ. V shed 0 bases and J shed 2 bases, with 3 bases lying between them. The length of the CDR3 is 13 residues. CDR3 loop: CASSLATYNEQFY. CDR3 in DNA: TGCGCCAGCAGCTTGGCCACCTACAATGAGCAGTTCTAC.

This clonotype has just a few counts. The gene calls are TRBV7-3 and TRBJ2-2; TRBD1 matches 8 bases. V lost 5 bases and J lost 2; bases outside the gene matches: 10. Germline values: CDR1 SGHTA, CDR2 FQGTGA. The CDR3 spans 17 residues. As DNA, the CDR3 is TGTGCCAGCAGCCCGAGGACAGGGCTAAAAAACACCGGGGAGCTGTTTTTT. Translating it yields CASSPRTGLKNTGELFF.

The V gene is TRBV7-9, the J gene TRBJ2-3; 11 positions agree with TRBD1. This CDR3 region has 14 residues. Germline assignment: CDR1 SEHNR and CDR2 FQNEAQ (reference sequence). The J segment lost 4 bases and the V segment lost 4 bases, leaving 1 base of the junction unmatched. DNA for the CDR3: TGTGCCAGCAGCTGGGGACAGGGGGCAGATACGCAGTATTTT. Its translation: CASSWGQGADTQYF.

This clonotype was detected a few times. V is TRBV7-8 and J is TRBJ2-2, with TRBD1 matching over 7 bases. The CDR3 has 14 residues. The germline V gene has CDR1 SGHVS and CDR2 FQNEAQ. J lost 5 bases, V lost 3 bases, and 3 bases had no gene match. CDR3 bases: TGTGCCAGCAGCTTTGACAGGGAAACCGGGGAGCTGTTTTTT. Its translation: CASSFDRETGELFF.

The sample holds a few counts of this clonotype. The chain employs TRBV11-2 and TRBJ2-3; 10 bases match TRBD1. Trimming removed 1 base from V and 2 bases from J; junction bases left unmatched: 9. This CDR3 has 18 amino acids. The germline gives CDR1 SGHAT, CDR2 FQNNGV. CDR3 in amino acids: CASSLGKRTGGITDTQYF. In DNA, the CDR3 is TGTGCCAGCAGCTTAGGCAAACGGACAGGGGGTATCACAGATACGCAGTATTTT. The full variable domain, rest sourced from reference TRBV11-2 and TRBJ2-3, is EAGVAQSPRYKIIEKRQSVAFWCNPISGHATLYWYQQILGQGPKLLIQFQNNGVVDDSQLPKDRFSAERLKGVDSTLKIQPAKLEDSAVYLCASSLGKRTGGITDTQYFGPGTRLTVL.

The rearrangement links TRBV5-1 to TRBJ2-5, with TRBD1 identical over 8 bases. V shed 2 bases, J shed 0 bases, and the junction held 9 bases outside the gene matches. CDR3 length equals 17 residues. Germline V gene sequence: CDR1 SGHRS, CDR2 YFSETQ. Here the CDR3 reads CASSLTGTGGYQETQYF. The CDR3 DNA is TGCGCCAGCAGCTTAACCGGGACAGGAGGGTACCAAGAGACCCAGTACTTC.

This clonotype showed up many times. The chain joins TRBV7-9 to TRBJ2-1; maybe TRBD2 (5 bases). With 3 bases removed from V and 8 bases from J, the gap between germline ends came to 11 bases. Germline-derived CDR1 and CDR2 are SEHNR and FQNEAQ (reference sequence). The CDR3 loop spans 13 amino acids. The CDR3 is CASSLAGIDEQFF. The CDR3 DNA reads TGTGCCAGCAGCTTGGCGGGCATCGATGAGCAGTTCTTC.

This clonotype has just a few counts. The chain links TRBV12-3 or TRBV12-4 to TRBJ2-3; 7 bases agree with TRBD1. The CDR3 is 14 residues long. V gave up 5 bases and J gave up 3 bases; unmatched junction bases: 5. The CDR3, as DNA: TGTGCCAGCAGTGCCTACAGGGGAACAGATACGCAGTATTTT. As protein: CASSAYRGTDTQYF.

This clonotype was picked up many times. V is TRBV12-3 or TRBV12-4 and J is TRBJ2-1; TRBD1 matches 7 bases. CDR3 length: 15 residues. Unmatched junction bases numbered 4, after V lost 5 bases and J lost 0 bases. CDR3 region: CASSPDRASYNEQFF. In nucleotides, the CDR3 is TGTGCCAGCAGTCCAGACAGGGCCTCCTACAATGAGCAGTTCTTC.

This clonotype appeared a few times. The chain couples TRBV15 to TRBJ2-1; D is ambiguous. The CDR3 spans 12 residues. The V gene lost 1 base and the J gene lost 12 bases, with 10 bases spanning the gap. Germline-derived CDR1 and CDR2 are LNHNV and YYDKDF (reference sequence). This CDR3 reads CATSRVGEGQFF. CDR3 DNA: TGTGCCACCAGCAGAGTTGGGGAAGGGCAGTTCTTC. The entire variable domain, with the rest obtained from reference TRBV15 and TRBJ2-1, is as follows: DAMVIQNPRYQVTQFGKPVTLSCSQTLNHNVMYWYQQKSSQAPKLLFHYYDKDFNNEADTPDNFQSRRPNTSFCFLDIRSPGLGDTAMYLCATSRVGEGQFFGPGTRLTVL.

The chain uses TRBV5-1 and TRBJ2-5; 9 positions match TRBD2. The CDR3 loop spans 13 amino acids. Trimming took 5 bases from V and 5 from J; bases not matched to a gene: 4. Germline CDR1 and CDR2: SGHRS and YFSETQ. This CDR3 is CASSTSGPETQYF. The CDR3 nucleotides read TGCGCCAGCAGTACTAGCGGGCCGGAGACCCAGTACTTC.

Turning to this clonotype: Since a much larger clone is just one base distant, this may be a read error. This sequence joins TRBV3-1 and TRBJ2-3; a possible D gene is TRBD1 (6 bases). This CDR3 is 15 amino acids long. Germline V gene lookup returns CDR1 LGHDT and CDR2 YNNKEL (reference sequence). Here the CDR3 DNA reads TGTGCCACCAGCTCCGCCGGGACATACCCAGATACGCAGTATTTT. The encoded protein is CATSSAGTYPDTQYF.

V is TRBV12-3 or TRBV12-4 and J is TRBJ2-2; TRBD2 might be the D (6 bases). V was cut by 3 bases and J by 1 base, with 12 bases left in between. The CDR3 has 16 amino acids. The CDR3 DNA sequence: TGTGCCAGCAGTTTTTCCGCGGGGAGGAACACCGGGGAGCTGTTTTTT. Amino acid sequence: CASSFSAGRNTGELFF.

This clonotype was seen a few times. The gene calls are TRBV4-2 and TRBJ1-2, with D maybe TRBD1 (5 bases). The germline gives CDR1 LGHNA, CDR2 YNFKEQ. V was clipped by 0 bases and J by 4 bases, with 12 bases between them. CDR3 length: 15 residues. The CDR3 here is CASSQDSDSSYGYTF. CDR3 DNA: TGTGCCAGCAGCCAAGATTCCGACAGCAGCTATGGCTACACCTTC.

V and J are TRBV9 and TRBJ2-7; 10 positions match TRBD2. The V and J ends lost 0 bases and 4 bases, in that order; junction bases with no gene match: 4. In germline, CDR1 is SGDLS, CDR2 YYNGEE. The CDR3 has 15 residues. The CDR3 loop is CASSVEASGSYEQYF. The CDR3 coding sequence is TGTGCCAGCAGCGTAGAGGCTAGCGGGAGTTACGAGCAGTACTTC.

This clonotype came up a few times. The genes are TRBV5-1 and TRBJ1-2; 7 nucleotides agree with TRBD1. Germline CDR1 SGHRS, CDR2 YFSETQ. With 4 bases clipped from V and 3 bases from J, the junction kept 6 bases outside the gene matches. The CDR3 sequence is 14 residues long. This CDR3 reads CASSQDTGDYGYTF. The CDR3 region has the DNA TGCGCCAGCAGCCAAGATACAGGGGACTATGGCTACACCTTC.

This clonotype was seen at least ten times. The chain combines TRBV12-3 or TRBV12-4 with TRBJ2-7; D is ambiguous. This CDR3 is 12 amino acids long. V lost 7 bases to trimming and J lost 4 bases, with 11 bases between them. DNA for the CDR3: TGTGCCAGCATGGGATCCTATTACGAGCAGTACTTC. It encodes CASMGSYYEQYF.